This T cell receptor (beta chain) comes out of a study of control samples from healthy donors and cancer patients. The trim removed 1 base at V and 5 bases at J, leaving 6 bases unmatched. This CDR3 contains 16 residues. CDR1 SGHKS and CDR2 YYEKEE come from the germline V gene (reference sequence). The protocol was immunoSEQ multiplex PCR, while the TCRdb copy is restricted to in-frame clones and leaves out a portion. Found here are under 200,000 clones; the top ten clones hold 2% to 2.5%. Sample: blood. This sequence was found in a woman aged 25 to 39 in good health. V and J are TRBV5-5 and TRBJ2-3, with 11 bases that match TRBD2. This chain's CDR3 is CASSLNSGGAGDTQYF. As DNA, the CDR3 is TGTGCCAGCAGCTTGAATAGCGGGGGGGCCGGAGATACGCAGTATTTT.